This T cell receptor beta chain was identified in a study of radiation and T cells in renal cell carcinoma (dated by TCRdb to the early 2020s). Study-wide context: In total, some 50 samples, comprising approximately 25 tumors and some 27 peripheral blood samples, were subjected to TCR beta sequencing. A total of 3.5 million to 4.5 million unique CDR3 nucleotide sequences, encoding 2,500,000 or so unique CDR3 amino acid sequences, were found across all 50 or so samples.

Following the manufacturer's recommendations, the immunoSEQ kit was used to generate TCR beta libraries from genomic DNA. For library preparation, a first multiplex PCR was performed with proprietary primers, followed by a second PCR in which unique barcodes were added, and bead cleanups were performed after each round. A kit-provided positive control reaction and a negative control reaction were included in every sample batch. The final libraries were assessed on an Agilent 4200 TapeStation D1000 ScreenTape, pooled by volume, and quantified by qPCR. An Illumina NextSeq500 fitted with a MidOutput 150-cycle cartridge performed the sequencing, running 156 Read1 cycles and 15 Index1 cycles with the kit's custom primers. The pooled library was loaded at roughly 0.94 pM with an approximately 21% PhiX control spike-in. As for the authors' bioinformatics: The vendor-processed data were analyzed in R, and a clonotype was defined as all T cells that share the same CDR3 nucleotide sequence. For clone abundance analyses, frequencies were normalized to the 10,000 most abundant clones per sample. Before analysis, public T cell clones were removed, and these numbered fewer than six per sample on average. Dominant motifs were analyzed with ImmunoMap using the PAM10 matrix, a gap penalty of 30, and a homology threshold of 0.3, and motifs with a cumulative frequency of at least 0.01 were considered dominant. An abundance difference of at least 32-fold between compartments was the criterion for calling clonotypes tumor-enriched or baseline blood-enriched. Tumor-blood repertoire similarity was measured with the Baroni-Urbani and Buser coefficient, and groups were compared using two-tailed Wilcoxon tests in R. Entries here come from immuneACCESS through TCRdb and include only in-frame sequences with V and J called. Some clones fail to appear in such tables; in the studies checked, an unresolved V gene covers under half of the shortfall, and the cause of the remainder is unknown. V, J and clone size are taken as reported in that table, and D and trimming were inferred from the DNA itself. The sample profile shows over 15,000 clones; 55% of them were found once. Roughly 12% of the sample rests with the top ten.

Taken from cysteine to phenylalanine, the CDR3 has 19 residues. Only the CDR3 portion is preserved as DNA: 57 bases, with reading frame beginning at the first base. V is cut by 4 bases and J by 5 bases, and the space between the germline ends is 26 bases. Based on the germline V gene, the CDR1 and CDR2 sequences are SGHVS and FQNEAQ. Overall results and qualifications from the work: Irradiated tumors showed higher TCR clonality than controls, with the top 100 clonotypes averaging approximately 54% of the repertoire versus around 45% in nephrectomy-only tumors. Top tumor clonotypes rose in blood from baseline to 2 weeks post-radiation, then contracted by 4 weeks, suggesting transient expansion of tumor-resident clones. Because the trial had a single-armed design, the trial could not examine how radiation dose or scheduling affected the TCR repertoire. Because no pretreatment tumor biopsies were available, whether clonotypes were present in the tumor at baseline could not be determined. Because only small tumor regions of roughly 1 g were available, intratumoral heterogeneity was not captured. Compared with control tumors, irradiated tumors had a greater number of dominant CDR3 motifs, and these motifs made up a bigger portion of the repertoire.

Sample time point, as interpreted from the label and publication: tumor resected at nephrectomy. In the paper's terms, the treatment or condition label means: 15 Gy SBRT to primary tumor, nephrectomy 4 weeks later. Samples came from a clinical trial, in which primary renal cell carcinomas received 15 Gy stereotactic body radiation therapy followed by nephrectomy 4 weeks later. Every patient's renal cell carcinoma showed clear cell pathology. Tumor processing involved mechanical dissociation, digestion with collagenase/hyaluronidase at 37 degrees C, handling in gentleMACS C tubes, and storage in liquid nitrogen. The QIAamp DNA Blood Mini Kit (Qiagen) was used to prepare genomic DNA for TCR sequencing. The analyses included just those samples that passed every quality control check. In regard to this clone: It lacks a known antigen. Per-base quality was not reported, and no clone a single base away is much larger than it.

The TCR was taken from a middle-aged man with renal cell carcinoma. The chain links TRBV7-8 with TRBJ2-2; the D gene is possibly TRBD1 or TRBD2, with 5 bases matching each. This specimen consisted of tumor tissue, obtained from a patient whose treatment included radiotherapy and nephrectomy. Read as DNA, the sequence is TGTGCCAGCAGCTCAAGGCGGTGGGACCCCGGCCCATGGACCGGGGAGCTGTTTTTT. Its coded protein is CASSSRRWDPGPWTGELFF.